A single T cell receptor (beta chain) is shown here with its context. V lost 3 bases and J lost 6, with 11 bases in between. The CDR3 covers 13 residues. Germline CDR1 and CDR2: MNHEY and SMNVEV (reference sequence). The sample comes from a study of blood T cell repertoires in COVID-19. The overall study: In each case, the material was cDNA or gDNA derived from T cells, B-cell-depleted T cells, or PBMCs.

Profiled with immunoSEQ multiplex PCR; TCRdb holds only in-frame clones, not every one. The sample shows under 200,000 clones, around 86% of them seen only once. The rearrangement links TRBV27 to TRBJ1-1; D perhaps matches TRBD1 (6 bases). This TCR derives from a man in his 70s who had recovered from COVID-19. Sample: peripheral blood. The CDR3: CASSFSRGAEAFF. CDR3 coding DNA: TGTGCCAGCAGTTTCAGCAGGGGCGCTGAAGCTTTCTTT.